Listed below are T cell receptor gamma chains from one sample, sequenced in a study of Vδ1+ human thymocytes. TCRdb reprocessed the multiplex PCR reads through CATT. The sample holds some 37,000 gamma-chain clones, 20% to 25% seen once. The sample comprised Vdelta1+ gamma-delta thymocytes from the thymus. These receptors all come from a girl less than two years old who had congenital heart surgery. CDR3s include the opening cysteine and the closing phenylalanine or tryptophan. The order of the fields is V gene, clone size, J gene, CDR3 length, CDR3 DNA, CDR3 protein. A row's size may be missing; if present it is once, few, many or a size class.

v_call: TRGV9
clone_size: -
j_call: TRGJ1/TRGJ2
cdr3_length: 13
cdr3_nt: TGTGCCTTGTGGGAGGTGCCAGGTTATAAGAAACTCTTT
cdr3_aa: CALWEVPGYKKLF

v_call: TRGV8
clone_size: few
j_call: TRGJ1/TRGJ2
cdr3_length: 13
cdr3_nt: TGTGCCACCTGGGATAGGCAACGTTATAAGAAACTCTTT
cdr3_aa: CATWDRQRYKKLF

v_call: TRGV9
clone_size: -
j_call: TRGJ1/TRGJ2
cdr3_length: 12
cdr3_nt: TGTGCCTTGTGGGATGGGTATTATAAGAAACTCTTT
cdr3_aa: CALWDGYYKKLF

v_call: TRGV2
clone_size: -
j_call: TRGJ1/TRGJ2
cdr3_length: 14
cdr3_nt: TGTGCCACCTGGGACGGAGCCAATTATTATAAGAAACTCTTT
cdr3_aa: CATWDGANYYKKLF

v_call: TRGV2
clone_size: -
j_call: TRGJ1/TRGJ2
cdr3_length: 14
cdr3_nt: TGTGCCACCTGGGACGGCGAATCTTATTATAAGAAACTCTTT
cdr3_aa: CATWDGESYYKKLF

v_call: TRGV4
clone_size: -
j_call: TRGJP1
cdr3_length: 13
cdr3_nt: TGTGCCACCTGGGATGGCCCCTGTTGGTTCAAGATATTT
cdr3_aa: CATWDGPCWFKIF

v_call: TRGV8
clone_size: few
j_call: TRGJ1/TRGJ2
cdr3_length: 13
cdr3_nt: TGTGCCACCTGGGACATCTTGGGGTATAAGAAACTCTTT
cdr3_aa: CATWDILGYKKLF

v_call: TRGV8
clone_size: -
j_call: TRGJ1/TRGJ2
cdr3_length: 14
cdr3_nt: TGTGCCACCTGGGATAAGGGGGCTTATTATAAGAAACTCTTT
cdr3_aa: CATWDKGAYYKKLF

v_call: TRGV8
clone_size: -
j_call: TRGJP2
cdr3_length: 14
cdr3_nt: TGTGCCGCCTGGATTTATAGTAGTGATTGGATCAAGACGTTT
cdr3_aa: CAAWIYSSDWIKTF

v_call: TRGV9
clone_size: -
j_call: TRGJ1/TRGJ2
cdr3_length: 14
cdr3_nt: TGTGCCTTGTGGGAGGCCTCGGCAGGTAATAAGAAACTCTTT
cdr3_aa: CALWEASAGNKKLF

v_call: TRGV4
clone_size: -
j_call: TRGJ1/TRGJ2
cdr3_length: 16
cdr3_nt: TGTGCCACCTGGGATGGGCCTCCCCATGATTATTATAAGAAACTCTTT
cdr3_aa: CATWDGPPHDYYKKLF

v_call: TRGV9
clone_size: -
j_call: TRGJ1/TRGJ2
cdr3_length: 14
cdr3_nt: TGTGCCTTGTGGGAGGTGAAATGGGGATATAAGAAACTCTTT
cdr3_aa: CALWEVKWGYKKLF

v_call: TRGV2
clone_size: -
j_call: TRGJ1/TRGJ2
cdr3_length: 12
cdr3_nt: TGTGCCACCTGGGACCAGAGTTATAAGAAACTCTTT
cdr3_aa: CATWDQSYKKLF

v_call: TRGV9
clone_size: -
j_call: TRGJ1/TRGJ2
cdr3_length: 15
cdr3_nt: TGTGCCTTGTGGGAGGACCCCGAGGAGGGTTATAAGAAACTCTTT
cdr3_aa: CALWEDPEEGYKKLF

v_call: TRGV2
clone_size: few
j_call: TRGJP2
cdr3_length: 13
cdr3_nt: TGTGCCACCTGGGACGGGCCCAGTTGGATCAAGACGTTT
cdr3_aa: CATWDGPSWIKTF

v_call: TRGV9
clone_size: few
j_call: TRGJP
cdr3_length: 13
cdr3_nt: TGTGCCTTGTGGTCGTTGGGCAAAAAAATCAAGGTATTT
cdr3_aa: CALWSLGKKIKVF

v_call: TRGV2
clone_size: -
j_call: TRGJP2
cdr3_length: 15
cdr3_nt: TGTGCCACCTGGGACGGCGAGGAGGGTGATTGGATCAAGACGTTT
cdr3_aa: CATWDGEEGDWIKTF

v_call: TRGV9
clone_size: -
j_call: TRGJ1/TRGJ2
cdr3_length: 14
cdr3_nt: TGTGCCTCGTGGGAGGTGACCGCTTATTATAAGAAACTCTTT
cdr3_aa: CASWEVTAYYKKLF

v_call: TRGV3
clone_size: many
j_call: TRGJ1/TRGJ2
cdr3_length: 11
cdr3_nt: TGTGCCACCTGGGACAGGCACAAGAAACTCTTT
cdr3_aa: CATWDRHKKLF

v_call: TRGV3
clone_size: -
j_call: TRGJ1/TRGJ2
cdr3_length: 12
cdr3_nt: TGTGCCACCTGGGACCCCCTCTATAAGAAACTCTTT
cdr3_aa: CATWDPLYKKLF

v_call: TRGV2
clone_size: -
j_call: TRGJ1/TRGJ2
cdr3_length: 13
cdr3_nt: TGTGCCACCTGGGACGGCCCCCATTATAAGAAACTCTTT
cdr3_aa: CATWDGPHYKKLF